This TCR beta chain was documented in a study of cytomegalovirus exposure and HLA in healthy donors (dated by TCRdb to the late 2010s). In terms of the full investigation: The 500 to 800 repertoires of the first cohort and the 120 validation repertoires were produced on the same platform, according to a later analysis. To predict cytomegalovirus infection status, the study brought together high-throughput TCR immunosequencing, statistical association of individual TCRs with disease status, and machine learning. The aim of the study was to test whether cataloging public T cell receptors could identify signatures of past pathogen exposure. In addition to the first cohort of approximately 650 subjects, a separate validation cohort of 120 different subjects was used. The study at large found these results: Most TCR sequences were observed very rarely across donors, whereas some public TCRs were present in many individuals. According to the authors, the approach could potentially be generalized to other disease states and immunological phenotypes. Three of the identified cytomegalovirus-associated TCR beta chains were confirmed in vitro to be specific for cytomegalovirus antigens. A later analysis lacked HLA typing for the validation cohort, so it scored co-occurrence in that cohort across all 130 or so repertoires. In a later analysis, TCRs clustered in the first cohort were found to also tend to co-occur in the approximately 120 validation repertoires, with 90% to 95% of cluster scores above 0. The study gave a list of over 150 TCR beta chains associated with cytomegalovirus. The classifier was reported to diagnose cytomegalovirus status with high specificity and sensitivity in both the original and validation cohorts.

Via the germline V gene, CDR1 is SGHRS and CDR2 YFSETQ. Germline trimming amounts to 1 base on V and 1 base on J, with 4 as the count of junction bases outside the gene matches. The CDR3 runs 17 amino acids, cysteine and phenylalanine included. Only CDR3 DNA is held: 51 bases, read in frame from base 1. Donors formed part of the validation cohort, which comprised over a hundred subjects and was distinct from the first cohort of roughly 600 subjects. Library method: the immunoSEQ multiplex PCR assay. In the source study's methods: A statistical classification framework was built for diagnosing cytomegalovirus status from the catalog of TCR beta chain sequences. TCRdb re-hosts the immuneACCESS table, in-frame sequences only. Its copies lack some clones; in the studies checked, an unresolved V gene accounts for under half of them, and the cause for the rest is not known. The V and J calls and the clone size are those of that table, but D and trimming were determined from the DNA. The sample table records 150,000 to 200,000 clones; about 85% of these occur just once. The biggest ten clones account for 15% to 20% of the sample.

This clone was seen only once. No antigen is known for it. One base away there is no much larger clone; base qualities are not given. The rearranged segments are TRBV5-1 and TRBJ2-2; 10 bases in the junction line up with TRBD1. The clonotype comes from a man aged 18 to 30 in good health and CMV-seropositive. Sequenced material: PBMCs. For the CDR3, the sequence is CASSLRGTGVNTGELFF. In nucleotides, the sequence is TGCGCCAGCAGCTTGAGGGGGACAGGGGTGAACACCGGGGAGCTGTTTTTT.